This is a list of T cell receptor beta chains from one sample in a study of low-dose radiotherapy and immunotherapy resistance in tumors. TCRdb ran MiXCR on the reads and lists one entry per CDR3 protein. The sample lists 85,000 to 95,000 distinct CDR3 sequences, under 9.5% seen once, with under 1.1% in the top ten. The starting material was PBMCs, obtained before treatment. Receptors were obtained from a male donor with prostate cancer. Both conserved end residues are part of each CDR3. A D gene is named only where the DNA matches it firmly. Clone size appears in some rows only: once, few, many, or a class for an expanded clone.

j_call v_call clone_size d_call cdr3_aa cdr3_nt
TRBJ1-2 TRBV29-1 many NA CSVEDISAGYTF TGCAGCGTTGAAGATATCTCCGCGGGCTACACCTTC
TRBJ2-2 TRBV29-1 many TRBD2 CSATKTSGSPSGTGELFF TGCAGCGCGACTAAGACTAGCGGGTCACCCTCTGGGACCGGGGAGCTGTTTTTT
TRBJ2-5 TRBV28 many TRBD2 CASSRRLAGAYETQYF TGTGCCAGCAGCCGTCGACTAGCGGGAGCGTACGAGACCCAGTACTTC
TRBJ2-7 TRBV11-1 many TRBD1 CASSSGQGYYEQYF TGTGCCAGCAGCTCGGGACAGGGGTACTACGAGCAGTACTTC
TRBJ2-7 TRBV6-2/TRBV6-3 many TRBD2 CASRARGLADYEQYF TGTGCCAGCAGAGCCAGGGGACTAGCGGACTACGAGCAGTACTTC
TRBJ1-2 TRBV29-1 many NA CSEGTGSGGYTF TGCAGCGAAGGAACAGGGTCCGGTGGCTACACCTTC
TRBJ1-1 TRBV5-5 many NA CASSLSGTAVNEAFF TGTGCCAGCAGCTTGTCGGGCACCGCGGTGAATGAAGCTTTCTTT
TRBJ2-4 TRBV5-1 many NA CASSSGGPQNIQYF TGCGCCAGCAGTTCTGGAGGGCCCCAAAACATTCAGTACTTC
TRBJ2-2 TRBV30 few NA CAWAKTGELFF TGTGCCTGGGCGAAAACCGGGGAGCTGTTTTTT
TRBJ1-3 TRBV3-1 many NA CASSQVPPGGQIISGNTIYF TGTGCCAGCAGCCAAGTCCCCCCTGGCGGACAGATAATCTCTGGAAACACCATATATTTT
TRBJ2-3 TRBV2 many NA CASSAGSTQYF TGTGCCAGCAGTGCGGGTTCAACGCAGTATTTT
TRBJ2-2 TRBV9 many NA CASSVRRGPGFGELFF TGTGCCAGCAGCGTACGGAGGGGTCCGGGGTTCGGGGAGCTGTTTTTT
TRBJ2-5 TRBV11-2 many NA CASSLEGSGTQYF TGTGCCAGCAGCTTAGAGGGCTCGGGGACCCAGTACTTC
TRBJ2-5 TRBV3-1 many NA CASSPGEETQYF TGTGCCAGCAGCCCGGGGGAAGAGACCCAGTACTTC
TRBJ1-4 TRBV20-1 many NA CSARSEANEKLFF TGCAGTGCTAGGTCGGAAGCTAATGAAAAACTGTTTTTT
TRBJ2-2 TRBV28 many TRBD1 CASSSRGRGTGELFF TGTGCCAGCAGCTCCAGGGGGCGGGGCACCGGGGAGCTGTTTTTT
TRBJ2-3 TRBV20-1 many NA CSARPLAGYRTDTQYF TGCAGTGCTAGGCCTCTAGCTGGGTATCGCACAGATACGCAGTATTTT
TRBJ2-5 TRBV2 many NA CASSEHQETQYF TGTGCCAGCAGTGAACACCAAGAGACCCAGTACTTC
TRBJ1-1 TRBV19 many NA CASRPKSTEAFF TGTGCCAGTAGACCCAAATCGACTGAAGCTTTCTTT
TRBJ2-1 TRBV5-1 many TRBD2 CASQTSGRGSYNEQFF TGCGCCAGCCAGACTAGCGGGAGGGGATCCTACAATGAGCAGTTCTTC
TRBJ2-3 TRBV2 many NA CASSPVARGTDTQYF TGTGCCAGCAGTCCCGTAGCTCGGGGGACAGATACGCAGTATTTT
TRBJ2-1 TRBV20-1 many NA CSARPRDEQFF TGCAGTGCTAGACCTAGGGATGAGCAGTTCTTC
TRBJ2-1 TRBV28 NA TRBD2 CASSFKAGGYNEQFF TGTGCCAGCAGTTTCAAAGCGGGAGGGTACAATGAGCAGTTCTTC
TRBJ1-4 TRBV7-8 many NA CASSLASTVATNEKLFF TGTGCCAGCAGCTTAGCGTCGACAGTTGCAACTAATGAAAAACTGTTTTTT
TRBJ1-2 TRBV15 many NA CATSPDSNYGYTF TGTGCCACCAGCCCGGACAGTAACTATGGCTACACCTTC
TRBJ2-1 TRBV6-4 many TRBD1 CASSARRTGSSYNEQFF TGTGCCAGCAGTGCGCGTAGGACAGGCAGCTCCTACAATGAGCAGTTCTTC
TRBJ1-5 TRBV19 many NA CASSLAGPWGNQPQHF TGTGCCAGTAGCCTTGCGGGACCCTGGGGCAATCAGCCCCAGCATTTT
TRBJ2-1 TRBV3-1 many TRBD2 CASSSTSGGYNEQFF TGTGCCAGCAGCTCAACTAGCGGGGGGTACAATGAGCAGTTCTTC
TRBJ2-1 TRBV11-1 NA TRBD2 CASSRGLAGVSEQFF TGTGCCAGCAGCCGGGGACTAGCGGGAGTCTCTGAGCAGTTCTTC
TRBJ2-2 TRBV30 many NA CAWSRTATGELFF TGTGCCTGGAGTCGGACAGCAACCGGGGAGCTGTTTTTT
TRBJ1-4 TRBV4-2 many NA CASSQEDSLRVNEKLFF TGTGCCAGCAGCCAAGAGGATTCGCTCAGGGTGAATGAAAAACTGTTTTTT
TRBJ2-3 TRBV7-9 many NA CASSLAPDTQYF TGTGCCAGCAGCTTAGCACCAGATACGCAGTATTTT
TRBJ2-1 TRBV7-2 few TRBD1 CASSPGTGIAYNEQFF TGTGCCAGCAGCCCTGGGACAGGCATTGCCTACAATGAGCAGTTCTTC
TRBJ1-1 TRBV29-1 many NA CRAGSMNTEAFF TGCAGGGCCGGGTCCATGAACACTGAAGCTTTCTTT
TRBJ2-2 TRBV6-1 many TRBD2 CASSPRRGGGGTGELFF TGTGCCAGCAGTCCCCGAAGGGGCGGGGGGGGCACCGGGGAGCTGTTTTTT
TRBJ2-5 TRBV28 many NA CASSLIGGGKTQYF TGTGCCAGCAGTTTGATAGGGGGGGGAAAGACCCAGTACTTC
TRBJ2-1 TRBV5-1 NA TRBD1 CASSGRTGGEWSSYNEQFF TGCGCCAGCAGCGGGCGGACAGGGGGCGAATGGAGCTCCTACAATGAGCAGTTCTTC
TRBJ2-1 TRBV20-1 many NA CSATTSLPPLNEQFF TGCAGTGCTACTACTAGTCTTCCCCCTCTCAATGAGCAGTTCTTC
TRBJ2-7 TRBV5-1 many NA CASSGYEQYF TGCGCCAGCAGCGGTTACGAGCAGTACTTC
TRBJ2-6 TRBV5-6 many NA CASSSISGANVLTF TGTGCCAGCAGCTCGATCTCTGGGGCCAACGTCCTGACTTTC
TRBJ2-6 TRBV2 NA TRBD2 CASSYIAGLGANVLTF TGTGCCAGCAGCTACATAGCGGGATTAGGGGCCAACGTCCTGACTTTC